This T cell receptor beta chain was retrieved from a study of response to subunit inactivated influenza vaccine listed by TCRdb under 2018. Background on the whole study: To follow how T cells responded to a trivalent subunit inactivated influenza vaccine, the researchers relied on deep quantitative profiling of the T cell receptor repertoire.

Library prep was done by RT-PCR. This sample was sequenced with an Illumina HiSeq 2500. Through fastp at Q25 and MiXCR, TCRdb rebuilt clones from the public reads, retaining in-frame beta chains. Every distinct CDR3 protein forms one entry, paired with its most common genes and DNA. The sample profile shows hundreds of thousands of distinct CDR3 sequences; roughly 10% of them were found once. The ten largest clones take up roughly a tenth of the sample. The paper's findings and limits, for the study overall: The authors suggested that each seasonal influenza vaccination may recruit only a limited number of new T cells.

The CDR3 runs 16 residues from the cysteine to the phenylalanine. Left in the record is the CDR3 DNA by itself, 48 bases read in frame from the first base. The germline V gene provides CDR1 KGHDR and CDR2 SFDVKD. V trim: 2 bases; J trim: 4 bases; unmatched bases: 3. This clonotype was counted between two and nine times. What antigen it recognizes has not been identified. There are no base qualities to consult, and no much larger clone falls within one base. The TCR originated in a man aged 45-60 years who received an inactivated influenza vaccine. Donor details come from another sample of the same person, matched by shared clones. The sequencing here drew on PBMCs from blood, taken on the day of vaccination. The rearrangement joined TRBV24-1 to TRBJ2-5, with 13 junctional bases fitting TRBD2. The CDR3 sequence is CATSDSLAGGLETQYF. The DNA reads as follows: TGTGCCACCAGTGATTCACTAGCGGGAGGGTTAGAGACCCAGTACTTC.